This T cell receptor beta chain emerged from a study of Tregs in tolerant kidney transplant recipients. Study-wide results and caveats: Donor-specific Treg expansion exceeded global Treg expansion in tolerant patients, suggesting antigen drive.

Assay used: immunoSEQ multiplex PCR; TCRdb lists only in-frame clones, some missing. The sample yields around 61,000 clones, approximately 89% seen once. Germline CDR1 reads LGHNA; CDR2 reads YSLEER. The CDR3 is made up of 13 amino acids. V was pared by 1 base and J by 3 bases, with 7 bases between. For this clone: No antigen is known for it.

The nonmyeloablative bone marrow transplants came from related graft donors, with transient mixed chimerism. V is TRBV4-3 and J is TRBJ2-7, with no clear D. This clonotype was obtained from a human patient who received a combined kidney and bone marrow transplant. Among the T cells, some may be from the graft donor. The sample in question was CD4+ T cells from blood (PBMCs), obtained 6 months after the transplant. The CDR3, as DNA: TGCGCCAGCAGCCAAGTTCACAGCTACGAGCAGTACTTC. It specifies CASSQVHSYEQYF.